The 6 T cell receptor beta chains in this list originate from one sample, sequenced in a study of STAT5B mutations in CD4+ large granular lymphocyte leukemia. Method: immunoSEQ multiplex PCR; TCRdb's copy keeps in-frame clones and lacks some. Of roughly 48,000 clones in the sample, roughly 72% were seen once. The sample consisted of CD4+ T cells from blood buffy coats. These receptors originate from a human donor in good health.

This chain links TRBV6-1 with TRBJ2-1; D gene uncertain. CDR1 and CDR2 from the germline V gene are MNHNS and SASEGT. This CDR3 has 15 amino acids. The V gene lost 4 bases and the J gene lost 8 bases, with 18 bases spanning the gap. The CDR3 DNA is TGTGCCAGCAGTGTGCAGGCAACGGCAGATTATGAGCAGTTCTTC. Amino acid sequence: CASSVQATADYEQFF.

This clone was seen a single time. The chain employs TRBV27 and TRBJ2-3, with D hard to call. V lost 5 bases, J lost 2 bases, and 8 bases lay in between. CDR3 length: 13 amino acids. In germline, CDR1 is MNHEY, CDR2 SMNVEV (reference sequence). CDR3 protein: CASSPRNTDTQYF. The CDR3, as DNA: TGTGCCAGCAGTCCCCGGAACACAGATACGCAGTATTTT.

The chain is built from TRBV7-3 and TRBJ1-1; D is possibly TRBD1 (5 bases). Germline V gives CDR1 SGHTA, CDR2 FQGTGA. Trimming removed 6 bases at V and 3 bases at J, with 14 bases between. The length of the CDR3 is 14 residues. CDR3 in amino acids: CASRKTGLDTEAFF. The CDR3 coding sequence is TGTGCCAGCAGAAAAACAGGATTGGACACTGAAGCTTTCTTT.

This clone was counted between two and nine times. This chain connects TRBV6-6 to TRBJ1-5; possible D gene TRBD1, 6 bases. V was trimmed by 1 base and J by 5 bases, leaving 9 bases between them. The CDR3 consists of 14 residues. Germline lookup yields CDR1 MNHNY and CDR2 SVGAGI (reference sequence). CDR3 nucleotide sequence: TGTGCCAGCAGTTACTGGCAGGGGTATCAGCCCCAGCATTTT. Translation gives CASSYWQGYQPQHF.

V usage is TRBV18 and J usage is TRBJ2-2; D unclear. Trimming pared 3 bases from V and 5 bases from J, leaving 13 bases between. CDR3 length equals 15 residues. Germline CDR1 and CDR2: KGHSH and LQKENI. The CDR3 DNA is TGTGCCAGCTCACCTATACTATTGGGGACCGGGGAGCTGTTTTTT. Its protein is CASSPILLGTGELFF.

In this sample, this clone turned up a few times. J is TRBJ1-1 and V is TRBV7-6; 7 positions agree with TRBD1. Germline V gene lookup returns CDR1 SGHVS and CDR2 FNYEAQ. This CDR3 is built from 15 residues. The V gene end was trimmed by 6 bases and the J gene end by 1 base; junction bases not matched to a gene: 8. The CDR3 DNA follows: TGTGCCAGCAGGCTGTCCGGGACAGCGAACACTGAAGCTTTCTTT. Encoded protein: CASRLSGTANTEAFF.